The 15 T cell receptor beta chains below were found in one sample sequenced in a study of blood T cell repertoires in COVID-19. TCRdb keeps only in-frame clones here, not all; method: immunoSEQ multiplex PCR. The sample has 25,000 to 35,000 clones; under 95% are singletons. What was sequenced was peripheral blood. These receptor sequences come from a man between 65 and 85 years old with active or convalescent COVID-19.

The gene calls are TRBV9 and TRBJ2-7, with no clear D. The CDR3 contains 14 residues. V lost 2 bases, J lost 3 bases, and 12 bases lay in between. CDR1 is SGDLS, CDR2 YYNGEE, per germline. The CDR3 region has the DNA TGTGCCAGCAGCGTGGGTCTCGGAGTCTACGAGCAGTACTTC. This codes for CASSVGLGVYEQYF.

This clone appeared once. The J gene is TRBJ2-1, the V gene TRBV5-5, with 8 bases that match TRBD2. The V gene end was trimmed by 2 bases and the J gene end by 1 base; junction bases not matched to a gene: 11. The germline V gene has CDR1 SGHKS and CDR2 YYEKEE (reference sequence). This CDR3 has 18 residues. The CDR3 region has the DNA TGTGCCAGCAGCTTCAGGTGGGTAGCGGGAATTTCCTACAATGAGCAGTTCTTC. It yields the protein CASSFRWVAGISYNEQFF.

This sequence joins TRBV18 and TRBJ2-1; possible D gene TRBD1, 7 bases. V was clipped by 4 bases and J by 7 bases, with 20 bases between them. Germline V gene data show CDR1 as KGHSH and CDR2 as LQKENI. This CDR3 has 16 residues. CDR3 amino acids: CASSLLGGGDSNEQFF. The CDR3 nucleotides read TGTGCCAGCTCACTCCTAGGAGGGGGCGATTCAAATGAGCAGTTCTTC.

The gene calls are TRBV18 and TRBJ1-1; the match to TRBD1 covers 7 bases. The CDR3 is 15 amino acids. Germline V gene lookup returns CDR1 KGHSH and CDR2 LQKENI. With V trimmed by 6 bases and J by 6 bases, 13 bases remained unmatched. Here the CDR3 DNA reads TGTGCCAGCTCGAGCCGGGAGGGGGCTGGAGCTGAAGCTTTCTTT. Translated: CASSSREGAGAEAFF.

In this sample, this clone turned up a few times. The chain carries TRBV5-4 and TRBJ1-3, with 7 positions matching TRBD1. The CDR3 length is 15 residues. V shed 4 bases, J shed 0 bases, and the junction held 4 bases outside the gene matches. Germline CDR1 and CDR2: SGHNT and YYREEE (reference sequence). As DNA, the CDR3 is TGTGCCAGCAGCCGCGGGACAGACTCTGGAAACACCATATATTTT. It codes for CASSRGTDSGNTIYF.

The rearrangement joins TRBV10-3 to TRBJ2-3, with 10 bases fitting TRBD2. The CDR3 runs 16 residues. Germline V lookup: CDR1 ENHRY, CDR2 SYGVKD. Trimming took 7 bases from V and 5 from J; bases not matched to a gene: 12. The CDR3 nucleotides read TGTGCCATCACGAGCGGGGGGGCCTCCCGTGGAGATACGCAGTATTTT. Its translation is CAITSGGASRGDTQYF.

J is TRBJ2-5 and V is TRBV23-1; 8 bases fit TRBD1. TRBV23-1 has ORF status, its function being uncertain. CDR3 length equals 16 residues. The junction had 4 bases not matched to a gene; V was cut back by 1 base and J by 0 bases. As DNA, the CDR3 is TGCGCCAGCAGTCAATGCACAGGGGGGTACCAAGAGACCCAGTACTTC. Its translation is CASSQCTGGYQETQYF.

The rearrangement joins TRBV7-6 to TRBJ2-1; TRBD2 agrees at 10 bases. Germline CDR1 and CDR2: SGHVS and FNYEAQ. Trimming removed 3 bases from V and 8 bases from J; junction bases left unmatched: 10. This CDR3 is 16 amino acids long. CDR3 protein: CASSFSSGSHYDEQFF. CDR3 sequence (DNA): TGTGCCAGCAGCTTCTCTAGCGGGAGCCATTACGATGAGCAGTTCTTC. Full variable domain (outside the CDR3, taken from reference TRBV7-6 and TRBJ2-1): GAGVSQSPRYKVTKRGQDVALRCDPISGHVSLYWYRQALGQGPEFLTYFNYEAQQDKSGLPNDRFSAERPEGSISTLTIQRTEQRDSAMYRCASSFSSGSHYDEQFFGPGTRLTVL.

A note on this clone: The DNA is omitted, as the CDR3 cannot be located on it reliably, and the CDR3 follows TCRdb's listing. The chain employs TRBV6-2 or TRBV6-3 and TRBJ2-2; whether TRBD2, the table's D call, matches the DNA was not checked. From its first to its last residue, the CDR3 has 18 amino acids. The germline V gene has CDR1 MNHEY and CDR2 SVGEGT. CDR3 protein: CASSHRAGGVGTPGSCFF.

This CDR3 reads CASSVGVSSYNEQFF. CDR3 nucleotides: TGTGCCAGCAGCGTAGGTGTCAGCTCCTACAATGAGCAGTTCTTC. The chain has TRBV9 and TRBJ2-1; D unresolved. This CDR3 spans 15 amino acids. Germline-derived CDR1 and CDR2 are SGDLS and YYNGEE. V lost 0 bases, J lost 0 bases, and 7 bases lay in between.

As to this clone: The sample contains more than one DNA sequence encoding this CDR3. CDR3 sequence reads: CASSPGQGNTEAFF. CDR3 sequence (DNA): TGTGCCAGCTCACCTGGACAGGGGAACACTGAAGCTTTCTTT. The genes are TRBV18 and TRBJ1-1, with 8 bases aligning to TRBD1. V trimming: 3 bases; J trimming: 1 base; junction bases outside the gene matches: 1. CDR1 and CDR2 (germline): KGHSH, LQKENI. CDR3 length: 14 amino acids.

The rearrangement uses TRBV7-6 and TRBJ1-3; D not certain. The germline V gene encodes CDR1 SGHVS and CDR2 FNYEAQ. This CDR3 has 13 residues. V was shortened by 4 bases and J by 4 bases, with 8 bases between the two germline ends. The CDR3 region has the DNA TGTGCCAGCAGCTCCCCGTCGGGAAACACCATATATTTT. Translated: CASSSPSGNTIYF.

This clone was detected once. V usage is TRBV7-9 and J usage is TRBJ1-1, with 9 positions matching TRBD1. This CDR3 has 16 amino acids. The V gene end was trimmed by 3 bases and the J gene end by 2 bases; junction bases not matched to a gene: 7. Germline CDR1 SEHNR, CDR2 FQNEAQ (reference sequence). The CDR3 region has the DNA TGTGCCAGCAGCTTCGAAGCGGGACAGGGAAACACTGAAGCTTTCTTT. This sequence encodes CASSFEAGQGNTEAFF. Full variable domain (missing parts from reference TRBV7-9 and TRBJ1-1): DTGVSQNPRHKITKRGQNVTFRCDPISEHNRLYWYRQTLGQGPEFLTYFQNEAQLEKSRLLSDRFSAERPKGSFSTLEIQRTEQGDSAMYLCASSFEAGQGNTEAFFGQGTRLTVV.

The V and J genes are TRBV6-5 and TRBJ2-3; D might be TRBD1 (5 bases). This CDR3 region has 16 residues. V gave up 2 bases and J gave up 1 base, with 13 bases separating them. Germline values: CDR1 MNHEY, CDR2 SVGAGI. The CDR3 spells CASSYGYLGRTDTQYF. CDR3 DNA sequence: TGTGCCAGCAGTTACGGGTACCTGGGGCGCACAGATACGCAGTATTTT.

In its sample, this clone was seen once. The rearrangement uses TRBV5-1 and TRBJ1-3; D remains unclear. This CDR3 region has 15 residues. Germline-derived CDR1 and CDR2 are SGHRS and YFSETQ. The V end lost 0 bases, the J end lost 0 bases, and 7 bases lay between the germline ends. The CDR3 DNA follows: TGCGCCAGCAGCTTGGATTTGAGCTCTGGAAACACCATATATTTT. As protein: CASSLDLSSGNTIYF. The whole variable domain, filled in from reference TRBV5-1 and TRBJ1-3, reads KAGVTQTPRYLIKTRGQQVTLSCSPISGHRSVSWYQQTPGQGLQFLFEYFSETQRNKGNFPGRFSGRQFSNSRSEMNVSTLELGDSALYLCASSLDLSSGNTIYFGEGSWLTVV.